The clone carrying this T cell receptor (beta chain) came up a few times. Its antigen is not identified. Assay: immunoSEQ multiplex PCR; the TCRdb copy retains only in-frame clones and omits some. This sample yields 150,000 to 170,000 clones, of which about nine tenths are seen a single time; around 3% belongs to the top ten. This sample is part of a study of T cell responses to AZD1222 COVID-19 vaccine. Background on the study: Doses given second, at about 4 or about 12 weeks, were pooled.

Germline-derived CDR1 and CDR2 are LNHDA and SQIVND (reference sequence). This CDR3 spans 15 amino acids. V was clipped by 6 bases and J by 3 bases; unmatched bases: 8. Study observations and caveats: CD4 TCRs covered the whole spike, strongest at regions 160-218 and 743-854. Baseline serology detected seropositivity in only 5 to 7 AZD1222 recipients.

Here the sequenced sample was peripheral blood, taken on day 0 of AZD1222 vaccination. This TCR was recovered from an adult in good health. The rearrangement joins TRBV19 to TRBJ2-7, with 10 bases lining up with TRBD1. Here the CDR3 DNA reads TGTGCCAGTAGCCATCCCCGGGACAGGGGCTACGAGCAGTACTTC. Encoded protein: CASSHPRDRGYEQYF.